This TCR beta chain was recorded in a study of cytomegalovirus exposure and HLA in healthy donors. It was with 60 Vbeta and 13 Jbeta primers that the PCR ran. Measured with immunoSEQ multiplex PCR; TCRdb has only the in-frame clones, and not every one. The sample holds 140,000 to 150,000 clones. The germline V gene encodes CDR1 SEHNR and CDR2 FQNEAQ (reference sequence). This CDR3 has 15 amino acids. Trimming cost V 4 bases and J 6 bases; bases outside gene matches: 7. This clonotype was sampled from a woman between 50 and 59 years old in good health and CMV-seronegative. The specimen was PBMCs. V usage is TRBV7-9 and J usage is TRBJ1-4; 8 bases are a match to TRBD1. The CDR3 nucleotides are TGTGCCAGCAGCTCGACAGGGGAGGTTCATGAAAAACTGTTTTTT. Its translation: CASSSTGEVHEKLFF.